This T cell receptor (beta chain) was found in a study of CD8 T cells in ankylosing spondylitis. Findings of the study overall: Reportedly, significant enrichment of disease-linked clones occurred in matched ankylosing spondylitis synovial fluid. Within ankylosing spondylitis blood, a TCR beta motif made up of eight highly homologous variants appeared to be characteristic. Previous work reported some of these motif variants in the synovial fluid and blood of reactive arthritis.

This clonotype was detected many times. Antigen unknown. Molecular-barcoded quantitative 5'-RACE produced these TCR beta libraries. TCRdb ran MiXCR on the 5' RACE reads and lists one entry per CDR3 protein. Of about 510,000 distinct CDR3 sequences in the sample, less than 6% are singletons; the top ten hold roughly 3.5%. Trimming stripped 4 bases from V and 0 bases from J, with 13 bases between. Germline V gene sequence: CDR1 SGDLS, CDR2 YYNGEE. The CDR3 sequence is 16 residues long. V is TRBV9 and J is TRBJ2-2, with D perhaps matching TRBD1 (6 bases). This sequence was found in a male donor with ankylosing spondylitis. Material: blood, either unsorted or a sorted T cell fraction (not recorded which). The CDR3 DNA reads as TGTGCCAGCAGCCCTCGACAGGCTACGAACACCGGGGAGCTGTTTTTT. This sequence encodes CASSPRQATNTGELFF.